These 22 T cell receptor beta chains were all obtained from the same sample, sequenced in a study of blood T cell repertoires in COVID-19. This table comes from immunoSEQ multiplex PCR, and its TCRdb copy is limited to in-frame clones, with some not included. The sample carries 75,000 to 95,000 clones, approximately 88% recorded once. Sequenced input: peripheral blood. The source is a man in his 60s with acute or convalescent COVID-19.

The V call is TRBV4-2, the J call TRBJ2-3, with 7 bases that match TRBD2. V lost 0 bases to trimming and J lost 1 base; unmatched junction nucleotides: 4. Looked up from germline, CDR1 is LGHNA and CDR2 is YNFKEQ. The CDR3 totals 16 residues. This chain's CDR3 is CASSQDWAGGTDTQYF. As DNA, the CDR3 is TGTGCCAGCAGCCAAGATTGGGCGGGGGGCACAGATACGCAGTATTTT.

The rearrangement links TRBV6-6 to TRBJ1-2; D possibly corresponds to TRBD1 (6 bases). The CDR3 totals 14 residues. Trimming pared 5 bases from V and 2 bases from J, leaving 12 bases between. Germline-derived CDR1 and CDR2 are MNHNY and SVGAGI (reference sequence). The CDR3 DNA reads TGTGCCAGCAGTCCACGGACAGAAAACTATGGCTACACCTTC. It is translated as CASSPRTENYGYTF.

The chain combines TRBV7-6 with TRBJ2-7; 7 bases align to TRBD1. Germline-derived CDR1 and CDR2 are SGHVS and FNYEAQ. The CDR3 spans 15 residues. The junction had 7 bases not matched to a gene; V was cut back by 5 bases and J by 0 bases. The CDR3 sequence: CASSHGTVVSYEQYF. The CDR3 nucleotides read TGTGCCAGCAGCCACGGGACAGTCGTCTCCTACGAGCAGTACTTC. The whole variable domain, filled in from reference TRBV7-6 and TRBJ2-7, reads GAGVSQSPRYKVTKRGQDVALRCDPISGHVSLYWYRQALGQGPEFLTYFNYEAQQDKSGLPNDRFSAERPEGSISTLTIQRTEQRDSAMYRCASSHGTVVSYEQYFGPGTRLTVT.

The rearrangement links TRBV19 to TRBJ1-5; no firm D call. The CDR3 is made up of 15 amino acids. The V gene lost 5 bases and the J gene lost 0 bases, with 11 bases spanning the gap. CDR1 is LNHDA, CDR2 SQIVND, per germline (reference sequence). The CDR3 DNA follows: TGTGCCAGTAGTTCGGGGAGGAGTAGCAATCAGCCCCAGCATTTT. Protein: CASSSGRSSNQPQHF.

This clone was recorded only once. The V and J genes are TRBV25-1 and TRBJ1-1; 9 bases match TRBD1. The J segment lost 1 base and the V segment lost 4 bases, leaving 4 bases of the junction unmatched. This CDR3 region has 15 residues. From germline, CDR1 is MGHDK and CDR2 SYGVNS. In nucleotides, the CDR3 is TGTGCCAGCAGTGCGGCGGACAGGGGGAACACTGAAGCTTTCTTT. This codes for CASSAADRGNTEAFF.

V and J are TRBV6-6 and TRBJ1-1, with D perhaps TRBD1 (6 bases). This CDR3 has 14 residues. V was trimmed by 7 bases and J by 4 bases, leaving 16 bases between them. Looked up from germline, CDR1 is MNHNY and CDR2 is SVGAGI (reference sequence). CDR3 protein: CASTLIGQFTEAFF. DNA of the CDR3: TGTGCCAGCACCCTGATTGGACAGTTCACTGAAGCTTTCTTT.

The chain recombines TRBV6-5 with TRBJ1-3; perhaps TRBD1 as D (6 bases). Germline CDR1 reads MNHEY; CDR2 reads SVGAGI. V was cut by 5 bases and J by 7 bases, with 15 bases left in between. The CDR3 runs to 14 residues. This chain's CDR3 is CASSRTALGNTIYF. Written as DNA, the CDR3 is TGTGCCAGCAGTCGGACAGCTTTGGGGAACACCATATATTTT.

The rearrangement links TRBV3-1 (or the pseudogene TRBV3-2) to TRBJ1-5, with no clear D. Germline CDR1 and CDR2: LGHDT and YNNKEL (reference sequence). The germline V and J ends were trimmed by 5 bases and 2 bases, with 10 bases remaining between them. The CDR3 spans 14 residues. CDR3 sequence (DNA): TGTGCCAGCAGCTACAGCGGGGGCAATCAGCCCCAGCATTTT. Protein: CASSYSGGNQPQHF.

The chain employs TRBV30 and TRBJ1-2; TRBD1 is a possible D gene (6 bases). This CDR3 region has 14 residues. V was clipped by 0 bases and J by 8 bases, with 16 bases between them. Looked up from germline, CDR1 is GTSNPN and CDR2 is SVGIG (reference sequence). DNA of the CDR3: TGTGCCTGGAGTGTTGCGGGTAGGGGGGGAGGCTACACCTTC. As protein: CAWSVAGRGGGYTF.

The gene calls are TRBV2 and TRBJ2-7; 8 bases align to TRBD1. In germline, CDR1 is SNHLY, CDR2 FYNNEI. There are 14 residues in the CDR3. J was trimmed by 5 bases and V by 0 bases; bases with no gene match: 3. The chain's CDR3 is CASSEADRVDEQYF. The CDR3 DNA reads as TGTGCCAGCAGTGAAGCGGACAGGGTTGACGAGCAGTACTTC.

The chain combines TRBV9 with TRBJ2-1; 15 nucleotides align to TRBD2. The ends lost 2 bases at V and 7 bases at J; junction bases unmatched: 1. The CDR3 has 15 amino acids. Germline V CDR1 and CDR2: SGDLS, YYNGEE. CDR3 residues: CASSVGLAGGNEQFF. Here the CDR3 DNA reads TGTGCCAGCAGCGTGGGACTAGCGGGGGGTAATGAGCAGTTCTTC.

The J gene is TRBJ1-5, the V gene TRBV19, with a weak D call TRBD1 (5 bases). Germline values: CDR1 LNHDA, CDR2 SQIVND (reference sequence). The germline V and J ends were trimmed by 5 bases and 6 bases, with 17 bases remaining between them. The CDR3 runs 15 residues. CDR3 in amino acids: CASSRWTGDGQPQHF. The CDR3, as DNA: TGTGCCAGTAGTCGTTGGACGGGGGACGGTCAGCCCCAGCATTTT.

The gene calls are TRBV6-4 and TRBJ2-3; 8 bases fit TRBD1. CDR3 size: 16 residues. CDR1 and CDR2 from the germline V gene are MRHNA and SNTAGT. Losses at the gene ends were 6 bases for V and 0 bases for J; bases not matched to a gene: 8. The CDR3 protein is CASSPRTGSSTDTQYF. Here the CDR3 DNA reads TGTGCCAGCAGCCCGAGGACAGGGTCTAGCACAGATACGCAGTATTTT.

CDR3 loop: CASSIDRALSGNTIYF. As DNA, the CDR3 is TGTGCCAGTAGTATCGACAGGGCACTCTCTGGAAACACCATATATTTT. The chain combines TRBV19 with TRBJ1-3, with 7 positions matching TRBD1. V dropped 3 bases and J dropped 0; count of bases not matched to a gene: 5. The germline gives CDR1 LNHDA, CDR2 SQIVND (reference sequence). CDR3 length equals 16 residues. Combining the CDR3 with reference TRBV19 and TRBJ1-3 gives the whole variable domain DGGITQSPKYLFRKEGQNVTLSCEQNLNHDAMYWYRQDPGQGLRLIYYSQIVNDFQKGDIAEGYSVSREKKESFPLTVTSAQKNPTAFYLCASSIDRALSGNTIYFGEGSWLTVV.

This sequence joins TRBV5-6 and TRBJ1-5, with D uncertain. V dropped 1 base and J dropped 4 bases, with 6 bases sitting between them. This CDR3 has 13 amino acids. CDR1 and CDR2 (germline): SGHDT, YYEEEE. As DNA, the CDR3 is TGTGCCAGCAGCTTGTCGTCTAATCAGCCCCAGCATTTT. Residues: CASSLSSNQPQHF.

The CDR3 region is CASRVLAGIGDYEQYF. The DNA for the CDR3 is TGTGCCAGCAGAGTACTAGCGGGGATCGGGGACTACGAGCAGTACTTC. The rearrangement links TRBV2 to TRBJ2-7; 10 bases align to TRBD2. Trimming cost V 6 bases and J 3 bases; bases outside gene matches: 11. The germline V gene encodes CDR1 SNHLY and CDR2 FYNNEI. CDR3 length: 16 residues.

The V and J genes are TRBV6-5 and TRBJ1-5, with D unresolved. The CDR3 is 13 amino acids. Trimming pared 4 bases from V and 7 bases from J, leaving 11 bases between. Germline CDR1 and CDR2: MNHEY and SVGAGI. The DNA of the CDR3 is TGTGCCAGCAGTTCACACATCGTCCAGCCCCAGCATTTT. It translates to CASSSHIVQPQHF.

The rearrangement uses TRBV6-6 and TRBJ2-5; TRBD2 matches 14 bases. The CDR3 totals 15 residues. Germline loops: CDR1 MNHNY, CDR2 SVGAGI (reference sequence). J gave up 4 bases and V 6 bases, and 4 bases lay outside the gene matches. CDR3 region: CASSLTSGGGETQYF. The CDR3 DNA is TGTGCCAGCAGCCTGACTAGCGGGGGGGGAGAGACCCAGTACTTC.

V gene TRBV7-2 combines with J gene TRBJ2-2; unclear D gene. Germline V lookup: CDR1 SGHTA, CDR2 FQGNSA. The CDR3 consists of 16 residues. V shed 4 bases and J shed 3 bases, with 15 bases lying between them. The CDR3 region is CASSSPAEAYTGELFF. The CDR3 coding sequence is TGTGCCAGCAGCTCCCCGGCAGAAGCGTACACCGGGGAGCTGTTTTTT.

The chain is built from TRBV19 and TRBJ1-1; 9 bases fit TRBD1. V was pared by 4 bases and J by 6 bases, with 6 bases of the junction left unmatched. CDR3 length: 14 amino acids. Per germline, CDR1 LNHDA and CDR2 SQIVND (reference sequence). The CDR3 loop is CASSTDRGRAEAFF. The CDR3 bases are TGTGCCAGTAGTACGGACAGGGGTAGGGCTGAAGCTTTCTTT.

The CDR3 DNA is TGTGCCAGCAGCGCCAGCTCTAGCGGGGGTCTCACAGATACGCAGTATTTT. Amino acid sequence: CASSASSSGGLTDTQYF. The V call is TRBV9, the J call TRBJ2-3, with 10 bases fitting TRBD2. The germline V gene encodes CDR1 SGDLS and CDR2 YYNGEE. The CDR3 consists of 17 residues. V trimming: 3 bases; J trimming: 2 bases; junction bases outside the gene matches: 9.

In this sample, this clone turned up once. The rearrangement links TRBV7-8 to TRBJ1-1; no clear D. V lost 2 bases and J lost 6, with 16 bases in between. The CDR3 runs 15 residues. Looked up from germline, CDR1 is SGHVS and CDR2 is FQNEAQ. Here the CDR3 DNA reads TGTGCCAGCAGCTTAAGCGGTCGGGCCACGGCTGAAGCTTTCTTT. It is translated as CASSLSGRATAEAFF.